This note documents a single TCR beta chain sequence. What it binds is unknown. The sample is drawn from a study of cytomegalovirus exposure and HLA in healthy donors. Primers for the PCR totalled 60 Vbeta and 13 Jbeta. This table comes from immunoSEQ multiplex PCR, and its TCRdb copy is limited to in-frame clones, with some not included. The sample lists roughly 240,000 clones, 82% occurring once. Findings of the study overall: The classifier reportedly diagnosed cytomegalovirus status with high sensitivity and specificity.

V was trimmed by 3 bases and J by 4 bases, leaving 12 bases between them. Germline V gene sequence: CDR1 ENHRY, CDR2 SYGVKD. The CDR3 is 14 residues long. Sequenced sample: PBMCs. This clonotype was obtained from a middle-aged woman in good health and CMV-seropositive. The V gene is TRBV10-3, the J gene TRBJ1-1; D ambiguous. DNA for the CDR3: TGTGCCATCAGTGATCTGCAGGCGGGCACTGAAGCTTTCTTT. Translation: CAISDLQAGTEAFF.